The following is a T cell receptor (beta chain) sequence with its context. The antigen is undetermined. This sample is drawn from a study of post-analysis software for immune sequencing data. Study-wide findings and caveats: When the samples were clustered directly with F measure, those that had been prepared in the same batch showed strong co-clustering. Among multiple sclerosis patients, normalized Chao1 diversity was significantly below that of controls. A handful of TRBV segments (TRBV5-6, TRBV5-1 and TRBV20-1 among them) occurred more frequently in patients than in controls.

The V gene end was trimmed by 0 bases and the J gene end by 9 bases; junction bases not matched to a gene: 7. Germline CDR1 is SGHAT and CDR2 is FQNNGV. CDR3 length: 16 residues. Tagging with unique molecular identifiers was a feature of the TCR beta cDNA libraries. T cells numbering about 0.85 to 10 million yielded some 480,000 cDNA molecules. TCRdb reanalysed the PCR reads using MiXCR and keeps one entry per CDR3 protein. The sample has hundreds of thousands of distinct CDR3 sequences; over 30% are singletons. The TCR was taken from a girl between 2 and 10 years old with multiple sclerosis. The sequencing sample was made of blood. The chain links TRBV11-2 to TRBJ2-1; 11 bases map to TRBD2. The CDR3 DNA sequence: TGTGCCAGCAGCTTAGAGGCTACTAGCGGGAGAGGTGAGCAGTTCTTC. Translated: CASSLEATSGRGEQFF.